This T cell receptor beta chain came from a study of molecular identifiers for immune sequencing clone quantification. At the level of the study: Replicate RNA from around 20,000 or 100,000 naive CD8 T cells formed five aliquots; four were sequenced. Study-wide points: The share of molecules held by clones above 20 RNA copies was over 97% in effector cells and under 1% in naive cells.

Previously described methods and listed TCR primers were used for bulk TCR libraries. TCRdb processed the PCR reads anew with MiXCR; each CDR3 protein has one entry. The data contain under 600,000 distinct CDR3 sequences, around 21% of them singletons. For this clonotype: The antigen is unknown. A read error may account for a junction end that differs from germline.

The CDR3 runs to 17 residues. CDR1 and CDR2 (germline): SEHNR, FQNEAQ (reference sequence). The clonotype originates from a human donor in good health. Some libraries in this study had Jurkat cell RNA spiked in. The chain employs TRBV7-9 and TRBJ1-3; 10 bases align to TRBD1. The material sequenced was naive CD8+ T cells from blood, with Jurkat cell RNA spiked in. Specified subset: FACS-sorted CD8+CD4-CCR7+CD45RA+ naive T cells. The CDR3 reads CASRQGTGAISGNTKYF. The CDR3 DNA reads TGTGCCAGCAGACAGGGGACAGGGGCGATCTCTGGAAACACCAAATATTTT.